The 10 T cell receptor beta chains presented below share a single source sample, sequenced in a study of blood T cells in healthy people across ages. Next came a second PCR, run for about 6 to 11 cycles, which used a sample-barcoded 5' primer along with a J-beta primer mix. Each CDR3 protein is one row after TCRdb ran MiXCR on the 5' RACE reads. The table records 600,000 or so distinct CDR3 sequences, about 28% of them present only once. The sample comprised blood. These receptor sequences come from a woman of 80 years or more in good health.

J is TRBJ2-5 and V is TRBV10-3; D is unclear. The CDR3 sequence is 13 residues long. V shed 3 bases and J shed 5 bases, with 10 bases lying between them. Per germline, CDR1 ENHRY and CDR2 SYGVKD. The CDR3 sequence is CAISEGIGETQYF. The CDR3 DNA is TGTGCCATCAGTGAAGGCATCGGCGAGACCCAGTACTTC.

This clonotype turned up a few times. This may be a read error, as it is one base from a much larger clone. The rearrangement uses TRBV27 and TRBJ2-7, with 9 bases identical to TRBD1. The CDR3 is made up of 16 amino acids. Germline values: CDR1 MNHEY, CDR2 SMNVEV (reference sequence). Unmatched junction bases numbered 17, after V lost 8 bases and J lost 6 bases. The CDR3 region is CASSRRVGTGCGEQYF. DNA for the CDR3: TGTGCCAGCTCACGCAGGGTGGGGACAGGGTGCGGCGAGCAGTACTTC.

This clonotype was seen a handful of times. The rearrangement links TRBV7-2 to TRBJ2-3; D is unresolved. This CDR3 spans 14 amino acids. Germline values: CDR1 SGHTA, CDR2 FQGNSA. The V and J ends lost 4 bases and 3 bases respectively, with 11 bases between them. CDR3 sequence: CASSSGPATDTQYF. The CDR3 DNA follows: TGTGCCAGCAGCTCCGGACCCGCAACAGATACGCAGTATTTT.

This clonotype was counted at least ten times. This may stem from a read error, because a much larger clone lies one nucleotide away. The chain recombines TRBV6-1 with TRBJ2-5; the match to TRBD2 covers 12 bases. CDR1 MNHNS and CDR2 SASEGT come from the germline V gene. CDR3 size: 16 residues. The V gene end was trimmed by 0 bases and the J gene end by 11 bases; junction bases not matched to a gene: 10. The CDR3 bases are TGTGCCAGCAGTGAAGCGCTAGCGGGGGGGTACAATGAGCAGTACTTC. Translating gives CASSEALAGGYNEQYF.

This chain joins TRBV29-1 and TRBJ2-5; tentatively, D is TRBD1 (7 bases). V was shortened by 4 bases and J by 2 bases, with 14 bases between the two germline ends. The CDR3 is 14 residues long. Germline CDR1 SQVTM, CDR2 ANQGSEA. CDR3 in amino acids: CSVVRQGGQETQYF. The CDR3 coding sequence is TGCAGCGTTGTGCGACAGGGAGGTCAAGAGACCCAGTACTTC.

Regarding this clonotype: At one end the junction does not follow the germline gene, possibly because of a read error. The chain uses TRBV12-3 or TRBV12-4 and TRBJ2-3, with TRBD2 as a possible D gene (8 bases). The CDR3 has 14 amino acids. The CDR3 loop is CASRLRGGTDAQYF. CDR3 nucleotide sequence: TGTGCCAGCAGATTACGGGGGGGGACAGATGCGCAGTATTTT.

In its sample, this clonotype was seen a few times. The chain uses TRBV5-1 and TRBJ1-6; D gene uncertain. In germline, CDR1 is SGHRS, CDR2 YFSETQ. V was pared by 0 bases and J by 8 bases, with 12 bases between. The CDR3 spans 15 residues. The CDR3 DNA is TGCGCCAGCAGCTTGGAAGGGAGTCGGGATTCACCCCTCCACTTT. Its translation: CASSLEGSRDSPLHF.

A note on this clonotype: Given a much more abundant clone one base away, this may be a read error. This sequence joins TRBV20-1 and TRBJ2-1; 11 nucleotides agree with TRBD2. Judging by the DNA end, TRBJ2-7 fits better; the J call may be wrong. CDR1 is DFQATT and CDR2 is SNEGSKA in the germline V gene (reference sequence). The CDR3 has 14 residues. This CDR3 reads CSAQGTSGYNEQYF. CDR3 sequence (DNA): TGCAGTGCTCAAGGGACTAGCGGTTACAATGAGCAGTACTTC.

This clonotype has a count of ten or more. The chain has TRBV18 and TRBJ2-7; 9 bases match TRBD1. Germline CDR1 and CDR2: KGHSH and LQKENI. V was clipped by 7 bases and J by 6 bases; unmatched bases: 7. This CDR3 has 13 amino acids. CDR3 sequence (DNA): TGTGCCAGCTTGTCCCGGGACAGGGCCGAGCAGTACTTC. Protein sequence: CASLSRDRAEQYF.

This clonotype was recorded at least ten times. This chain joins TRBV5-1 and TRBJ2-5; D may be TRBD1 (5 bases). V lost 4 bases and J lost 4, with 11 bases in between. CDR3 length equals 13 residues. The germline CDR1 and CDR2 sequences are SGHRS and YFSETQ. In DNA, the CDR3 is TGCGCCAGCAGCCTCCAGGGAAGAGAGACCCAGTACTTC. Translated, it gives CASSLQGRETQYF.